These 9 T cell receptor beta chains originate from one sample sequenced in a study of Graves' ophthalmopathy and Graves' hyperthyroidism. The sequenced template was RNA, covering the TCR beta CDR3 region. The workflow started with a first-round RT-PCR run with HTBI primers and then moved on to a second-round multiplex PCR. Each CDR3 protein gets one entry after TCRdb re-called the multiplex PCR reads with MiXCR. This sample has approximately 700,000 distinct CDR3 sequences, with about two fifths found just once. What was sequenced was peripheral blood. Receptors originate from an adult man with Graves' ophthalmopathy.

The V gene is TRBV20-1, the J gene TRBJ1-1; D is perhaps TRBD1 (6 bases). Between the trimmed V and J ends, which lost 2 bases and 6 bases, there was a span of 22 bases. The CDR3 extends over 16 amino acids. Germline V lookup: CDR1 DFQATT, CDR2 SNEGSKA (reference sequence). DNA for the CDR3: TGCAGTGCTAGAAAACCGGGGGCCAGCTCTCGCGCTGAAGCTTTCTTT. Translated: CSARKPGASSRAEAFF.

In DNA form, the CDR3 reads TGTGCCAGCAGCCACGGGGGTACACCCCTCCACTTT. Its protein product is CASSHGGTPLHF. The gene calls are TRBV3-1 and TRBJ1-6, with TRBD1 as a possible D gene (5 bases). CDR3 length equals 12 residues. Germline assignment: CDR1 LGHDT and CDR2 YNNKEL (reference sequence). V was shortened by 3 bases and J by 11 bases, with 8 bases between the two germline ends.

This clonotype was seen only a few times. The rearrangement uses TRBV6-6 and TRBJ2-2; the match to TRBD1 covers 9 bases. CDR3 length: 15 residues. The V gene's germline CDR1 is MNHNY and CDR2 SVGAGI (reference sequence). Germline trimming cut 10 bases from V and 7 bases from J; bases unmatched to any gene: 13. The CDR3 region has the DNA TGTGCCACCCATTGGTCCCGGGACAGGGTCGGGGAGCTGTTTTTT. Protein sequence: CATHWSRDRVGELFF.

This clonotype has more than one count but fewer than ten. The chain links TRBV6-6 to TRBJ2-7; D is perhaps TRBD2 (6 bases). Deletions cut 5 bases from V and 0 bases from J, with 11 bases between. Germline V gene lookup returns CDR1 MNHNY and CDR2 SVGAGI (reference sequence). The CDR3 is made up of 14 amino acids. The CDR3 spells CASSESGYSYEQYF. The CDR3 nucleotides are TGTGCCAGCAGTGAGAGCGGGTACTCCTACGAGCAGTACTTC.

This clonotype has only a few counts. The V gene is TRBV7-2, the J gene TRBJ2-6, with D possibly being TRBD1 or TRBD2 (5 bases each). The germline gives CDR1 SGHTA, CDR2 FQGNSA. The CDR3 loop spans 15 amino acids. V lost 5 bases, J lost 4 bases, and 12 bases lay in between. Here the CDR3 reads CASSRRGSGANVLTF. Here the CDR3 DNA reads TGTGCCAGCAGCCGTCGGGGCTCCGGGGCCAACGTCCTGACTTTC.

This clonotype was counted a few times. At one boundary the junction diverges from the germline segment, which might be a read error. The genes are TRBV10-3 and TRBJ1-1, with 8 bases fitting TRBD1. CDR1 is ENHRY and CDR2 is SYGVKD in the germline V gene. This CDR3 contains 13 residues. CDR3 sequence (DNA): TGTGCCAGCAGTGCGACAGGGGTCGGCGAAGCTTTCTTT. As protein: CASSATGVGEAFF.

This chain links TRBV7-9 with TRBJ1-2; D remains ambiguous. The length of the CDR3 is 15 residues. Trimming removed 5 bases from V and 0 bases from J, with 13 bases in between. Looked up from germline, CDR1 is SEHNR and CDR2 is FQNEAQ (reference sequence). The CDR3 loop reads CASSQTSGANYGYTF. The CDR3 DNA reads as TGTGCCAGCAGCCAGACTAGCGGGGCTAACTATGGCTACACCTTC.

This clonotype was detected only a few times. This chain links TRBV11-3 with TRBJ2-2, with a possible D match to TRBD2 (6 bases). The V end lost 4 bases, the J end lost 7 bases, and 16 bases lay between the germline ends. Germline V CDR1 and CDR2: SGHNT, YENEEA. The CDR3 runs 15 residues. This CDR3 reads CASSWGVGGNGELFF. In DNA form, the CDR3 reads TGTGCCAGCAGCTGGGGGGTTGGAGGGAACGGGGAGCTGTTTTTT.

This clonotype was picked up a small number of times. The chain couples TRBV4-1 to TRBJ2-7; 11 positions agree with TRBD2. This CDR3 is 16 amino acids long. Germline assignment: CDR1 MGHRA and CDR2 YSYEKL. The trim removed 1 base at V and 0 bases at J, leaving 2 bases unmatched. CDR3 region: CASSQGTSGFSYEQYF. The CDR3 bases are TGCGCCAGCAGCCAAGGGACTAGCGGGTTCTCCTACGAGCAGTACTTC.